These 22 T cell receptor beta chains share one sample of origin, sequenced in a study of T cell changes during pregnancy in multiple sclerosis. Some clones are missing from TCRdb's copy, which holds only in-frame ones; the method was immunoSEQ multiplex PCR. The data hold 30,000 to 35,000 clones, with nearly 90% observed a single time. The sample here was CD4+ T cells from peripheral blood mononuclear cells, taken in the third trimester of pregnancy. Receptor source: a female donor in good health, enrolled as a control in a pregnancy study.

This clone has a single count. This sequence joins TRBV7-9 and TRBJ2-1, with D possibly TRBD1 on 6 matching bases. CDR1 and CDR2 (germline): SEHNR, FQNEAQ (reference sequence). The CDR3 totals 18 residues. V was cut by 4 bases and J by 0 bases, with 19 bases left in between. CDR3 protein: CASSSDFDRMSSYNEQFF. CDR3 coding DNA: TGTGCCAGCAGCTCCGATTTCGACAGGATGAGCTCCTACAATGAGCAGTTCTTC.

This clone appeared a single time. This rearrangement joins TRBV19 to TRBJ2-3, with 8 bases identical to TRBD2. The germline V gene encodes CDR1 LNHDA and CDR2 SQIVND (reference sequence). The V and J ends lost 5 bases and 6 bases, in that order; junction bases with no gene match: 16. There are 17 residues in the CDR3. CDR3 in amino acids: CASSLLGVAGWVDTQYF. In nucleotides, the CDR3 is TGTGCCAGTAGTCTCCTCGGGGTAGCGGGATGGGTTGATACGCAGTATTTT.

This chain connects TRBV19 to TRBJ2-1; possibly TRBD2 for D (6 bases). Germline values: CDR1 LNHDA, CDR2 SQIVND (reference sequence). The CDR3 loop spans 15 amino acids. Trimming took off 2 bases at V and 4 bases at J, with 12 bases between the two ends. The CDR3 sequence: CASSITGARYNEQFF. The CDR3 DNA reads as TGTGCCAGTAGTATAACGGGAGCACGATACAATGAGCAGTTCTTC.

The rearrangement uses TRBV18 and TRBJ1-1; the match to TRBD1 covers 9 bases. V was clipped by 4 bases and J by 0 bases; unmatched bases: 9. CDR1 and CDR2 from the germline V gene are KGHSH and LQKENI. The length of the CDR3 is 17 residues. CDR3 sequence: CASSLMTGGGVNTEAFF. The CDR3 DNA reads TGTGCCAGCTCACTCATGACAGGGGGAGGTGTGAACACTGAAGCTTTCTTT.

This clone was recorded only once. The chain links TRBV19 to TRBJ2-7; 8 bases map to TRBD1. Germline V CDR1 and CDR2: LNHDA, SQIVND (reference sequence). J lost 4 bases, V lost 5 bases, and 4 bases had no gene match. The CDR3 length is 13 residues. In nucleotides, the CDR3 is TGTGCCAGTAGTGGACAGGGAAGGTACGAGCAGTACTTC. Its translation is CASSGQGRYEQYF.

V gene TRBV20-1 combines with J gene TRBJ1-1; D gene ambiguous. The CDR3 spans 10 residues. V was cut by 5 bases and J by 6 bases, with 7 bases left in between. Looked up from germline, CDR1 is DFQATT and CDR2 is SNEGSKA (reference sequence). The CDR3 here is CSAYLAEAFF. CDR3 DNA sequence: TGCAGTGCTTACTTGGCTGAAGCTTTCTTT.

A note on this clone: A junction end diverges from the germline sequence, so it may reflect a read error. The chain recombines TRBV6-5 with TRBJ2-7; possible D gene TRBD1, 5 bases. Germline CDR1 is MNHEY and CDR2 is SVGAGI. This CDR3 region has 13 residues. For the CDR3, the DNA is TGTGCCAGCAGTTACCTGAGTTGGGGCAGCTGGGACTTC. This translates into CASSYLSWGSWDF.

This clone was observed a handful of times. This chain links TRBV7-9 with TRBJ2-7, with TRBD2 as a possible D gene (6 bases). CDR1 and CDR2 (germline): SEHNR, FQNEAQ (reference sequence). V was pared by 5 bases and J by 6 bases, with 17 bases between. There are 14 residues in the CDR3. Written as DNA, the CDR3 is TGTGCCAGCAGCCCCCTAGGGTTCGGGGGCGAGCAGTACTTC. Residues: CASSPLGFGGEQYF.

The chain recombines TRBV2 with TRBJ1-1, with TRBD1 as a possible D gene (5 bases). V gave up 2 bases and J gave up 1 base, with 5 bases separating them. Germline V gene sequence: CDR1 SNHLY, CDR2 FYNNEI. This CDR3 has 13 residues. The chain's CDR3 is CASSERGNTEAFF. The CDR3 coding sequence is TGTGCCAGCAGTGAAAGGGGGAACACTGAAGCTTTCTTT.

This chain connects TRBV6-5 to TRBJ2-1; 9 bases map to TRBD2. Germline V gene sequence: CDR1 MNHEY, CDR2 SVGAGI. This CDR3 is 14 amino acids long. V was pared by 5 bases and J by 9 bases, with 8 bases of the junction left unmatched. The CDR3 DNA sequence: TGTGCCAGCAGTAGGGGGACTAGCTCGATTGAGCAGTTCTTC. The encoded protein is CASSRGTSSIEQFF.

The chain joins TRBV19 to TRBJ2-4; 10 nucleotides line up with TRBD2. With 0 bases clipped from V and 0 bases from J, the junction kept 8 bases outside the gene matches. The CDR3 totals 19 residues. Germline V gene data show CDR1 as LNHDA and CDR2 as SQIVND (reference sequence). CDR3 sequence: CASSIDRRTSGLAKNIQYF. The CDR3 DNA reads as TGTGCCAGTAGTATAGACCGCAGGACTAGCGGATTAGCCAAAAACATTCAGTACTTC.

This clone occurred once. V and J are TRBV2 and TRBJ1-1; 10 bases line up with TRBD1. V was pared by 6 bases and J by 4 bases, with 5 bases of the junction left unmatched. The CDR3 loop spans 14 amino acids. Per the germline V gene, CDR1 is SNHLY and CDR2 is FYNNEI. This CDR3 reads CASRETGGITEAFF. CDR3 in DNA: TGTGCCAGCAGGGAGACAGGGGGCATCACTGAAGCTTTCTTT.

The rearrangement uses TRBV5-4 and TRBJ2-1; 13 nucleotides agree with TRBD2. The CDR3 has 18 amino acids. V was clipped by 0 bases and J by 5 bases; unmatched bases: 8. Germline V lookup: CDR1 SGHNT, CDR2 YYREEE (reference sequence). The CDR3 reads CASSLAMTSGRLDNEQFF. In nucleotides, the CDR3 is TGTGCCAGCAGCTTGGCCATGACTAGCGGGAGGCTGGACAATGAGCAGTTCTTC.

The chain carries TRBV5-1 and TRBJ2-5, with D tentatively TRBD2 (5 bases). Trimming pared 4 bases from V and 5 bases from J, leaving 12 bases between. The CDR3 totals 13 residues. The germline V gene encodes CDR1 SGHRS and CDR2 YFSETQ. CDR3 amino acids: CASSAGNWETQYF. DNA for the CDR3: TGCGCCAGCAGCGCCGGGAATTGGGAGACCCAGTACTTC. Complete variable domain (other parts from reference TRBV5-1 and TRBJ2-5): KAGVTQTPRYLIKTRGQQVTLSCSPISGHRSVSWYQQTPGQGLQFLFEYFSETQRNKGNFPGRFSGRQFSNSRSEMNVSTLELGDSALYLCASSAGNWETQYFGPGTRLLVL.

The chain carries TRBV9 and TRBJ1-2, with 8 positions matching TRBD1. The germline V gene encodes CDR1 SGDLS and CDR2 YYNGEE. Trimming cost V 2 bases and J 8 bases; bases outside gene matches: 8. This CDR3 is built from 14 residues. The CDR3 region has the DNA TGTGCCAGCAGCGTCGCGACAGGGGCGGGGGGCTACACCTTC. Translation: CASSVATGAGGYTF.

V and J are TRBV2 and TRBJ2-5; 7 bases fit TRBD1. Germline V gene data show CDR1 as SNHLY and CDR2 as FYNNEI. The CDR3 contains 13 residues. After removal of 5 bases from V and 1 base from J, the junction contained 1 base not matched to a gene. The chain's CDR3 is CASSWDSQETQYF. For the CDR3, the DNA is TGTGCCAGCAGTTGGGACAGCCAAGAGACCCAGTACTTC.

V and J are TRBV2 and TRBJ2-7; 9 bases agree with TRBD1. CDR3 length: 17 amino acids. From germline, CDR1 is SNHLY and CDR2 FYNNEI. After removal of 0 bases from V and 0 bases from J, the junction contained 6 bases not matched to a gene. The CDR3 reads CASSEAGYRGRSYEQYF. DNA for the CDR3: TGTGCCAGCAGTGAAGCGGGGTACAGGGGGCGCTCCTACGAGCAGTACTTC.

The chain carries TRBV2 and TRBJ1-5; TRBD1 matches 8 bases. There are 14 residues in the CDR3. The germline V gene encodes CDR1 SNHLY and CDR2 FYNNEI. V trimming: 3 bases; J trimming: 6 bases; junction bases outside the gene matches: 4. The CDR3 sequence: CASSEGRGLQPQHF. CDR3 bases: TGTGCCAGCAGTGAGGGCAGGGGGCTTCAGCCCCAGCATTTT.

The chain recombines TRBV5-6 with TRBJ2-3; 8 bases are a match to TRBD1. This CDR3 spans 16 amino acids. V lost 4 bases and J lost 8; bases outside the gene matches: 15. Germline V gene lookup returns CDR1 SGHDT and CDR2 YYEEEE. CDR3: CASSRNSGGWVATQYF. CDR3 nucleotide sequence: TGTGCCAGCAGCCGAAACTCAGGGGGCTGGGTTGCTACGCAGTATTTT. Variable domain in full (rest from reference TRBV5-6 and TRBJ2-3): DAGVTQSPTHLIKTRGQQVTLRCSPKSGHDTVSWYQQALGQGPQFIFQYYEEEERQRGNFPDRFSGHQFPNYSSELNVNALLLGDSALYLCASSRNSGGWVATQYFGPGTRLTVL.

Written as DNA, the CDR3 is TGTGCCAGCAGCTCGGGGGGGGCCCGGGCCTACGAGCAGTACTTC. The encoded protein is CASSSGGARAYEQYF. V and J are TRBV7-2 and TRBJ2-7, with 8 bases lining up with TRBD2. The CDR3 is 15 amino acids. The germline CDR1 and CDR2 sequences are SGHTA and FQGNSA. Germline trimming cut 4 bases from V and 2 bases from J; bases unmatched to any gene: 7.

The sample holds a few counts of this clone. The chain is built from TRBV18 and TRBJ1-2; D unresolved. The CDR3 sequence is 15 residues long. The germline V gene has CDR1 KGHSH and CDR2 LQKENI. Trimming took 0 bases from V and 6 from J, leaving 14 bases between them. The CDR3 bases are TGTGCCAGCTCACCACCGCTTCAGCTAGATCATGGCTACACCTTC. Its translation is CASSPPLQLDHGYTF.

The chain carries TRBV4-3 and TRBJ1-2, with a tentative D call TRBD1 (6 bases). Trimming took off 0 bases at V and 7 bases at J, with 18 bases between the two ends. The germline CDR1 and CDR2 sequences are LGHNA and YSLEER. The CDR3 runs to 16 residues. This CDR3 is CASSQDPRTVRSGYTF. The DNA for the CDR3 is TGCGCCAGCAGCCAAGATCCTCGGACAGTCCGAAGTGGCTACACCTTC.